The rows below give T cell receptor beta chains drawn from one sample of a study of T cell repertoires in cytomegalovirus infection. MiXCR, applied by TCRdb to the reads, yields one record per CDR3 protein. Of 550,000 to 850,000 distinct CDR3 sequences listed, about 30% are singletons. Antigens of these TCRs are unknown. The specimen was cultured PBMCs, collected from culture after CMV antigen stimulation. These receptors came from a human donor in good health (CMV status not recorded). Some clones in this sample may be carry-over from other donors' samples. CDR3s include the opening cysteine and the closing phenylalanine or tryptophan. Size values are once, few and many counts, or a class for expanded clones, and some rows have none.

few	TRBV7-6	TRBJ2-7	CASSTGTPLEQYF
few	TRBV20-1	TRBJ1-4	CSARGGGGSTNEKLFF
few	TRBV7-2	TRBJ2-2	CASSPGTRLVGELFF
few	TRBV20-1	TRBJ2-3	CSARVSGQSTDTQYF
few	TRBV12-3/TRBV12-4	TRBJ2-1	CASSLAKRQGVLPSGSRNEQFF
.	TRBV5-1	TRBJ1-1	CASSLTLGRRNTEAFF
few	TRBV7-2	TRBJ2-3	CASSLRGFRDTQYF
.	TRBV7-4	TRBJ1-6	CASSLSGDSPLHF
.	TRBV6-5	TRBJ2-2	CASSPLARRELFF
.	TRBV6-2/TRBV6-3	TRBJ1-5	CASSSHPSGINQPQHF
few	TRBV6-5	TRBJ1-1	CASRRDRDNTEAFF
.	TRBV27	TRBJ2-5	CASSSHAGLTSRETQYF
.	TRBV5-4	TRBJ2-1	CASSPRDRVNNEQFF
few	TRBV19	TRBJ1-1	CASRQQGTEAFF
.	TRBV30	TRBJ1-5	CALRTGGNQPQHF
many	TRBV7-2	TRBJ2-1	CASSPIGTSGGHNEQFF
.	TRBV5-5	TRBJ2-5	CASSFRQASGQETQYF
few	TRBV6-6	TRBJ2-1	CASSYSKGSHTNEQFF
many	TRBV18	TRBJ2-3	CASSPAGRTDTQYF
.	TRBV6-6	TRBJ2-3	CASSYGESTDTQYF
.	TRBV4-1	TRBJ2-1	CASSQVASGTYNEQFF
.	TRBV2	TRBJ1-6	CASRFQDPNSPLHF